This entry lists 27 T cell receptor beta chains sequenced from one sample in a study of TET2 disruption in CD19-targeted CAR T cells (dated by TCRdb to 2016 to 2019). Taken with the paper, the label for treatment or condition translates to: autologous CTL019 cells: CD19 CAR with 4-1BB and CD3 zeta domains. The antigens for these receptors are not known. The library was prepared using the immunoSEQ multiplex PCR assay. Here the immuneACCESS table is served through TCRdb, limited to in-frame sequences with V and J called. Missing clones are a known gap in these copies; in checked studies unresolved V genes cover under half, and the rest lacks a known reason. This sample's listing comprises 20,000 to 30,000 clones. The ten largest clones add up to approximately 1.8% of the sample. The sample in question was CD8- CAR+ T cells sorted from cultured blood T cells, obtained for CD19 CAR T cell therapy. The cell subset or site label, read with the paper, signifies: CD8-negative CAR-positive T cells from the infusion product. The receptors stem from a man between 65 and 85 years old with chronic lymphocytic leukemia.

In regard to this clone: The CDR3 extends 3 residues past the end of the read, so its final part is completed from the germline J gene. V is TRBV2 and J is TRBJ2-4, with 8 bases that match TRBD1. CDR1 is SNHLY and CDR2 is FYNNEI in the germline V gene. The CDR3 is 16 amino acids. Partial CDR3 DNA: TGTGCCAGCAGTCAGGGGGCAACGGGGGCTGGAGAGACT. Translating gives CASSQGATGAGET. The full CDR3 protein reads CASSQGATGAGETQYF. Variable domain in full (rest from reference TRBV2 and TRBJ2-4): EPEVTQTPSHQVTQMGQEVILRCVPISNHLYFYWYRQILGQKVEFLVSFYNNEISEKSEIFDDQFSVERPDGSNFTLKIRSTKLEDSAMYFCASSQGATGAGETQYFGAGTRLSVL.

With regard to this clone: The CDR3 is cut off 3 residues early in the read; its end comes from the germline J gene. This chain links TRBV5-8 with TRBJ1-1; no firm D call. CDR1 SGHTS and CDR2 YDEGEE come from the germline V gene. The CDR3 is 13 residues long. V dropped 3 bases and J dropped 0 bases, with 6 bases sitting between them. CDR3 loop: CASSSSMNTEAFF. CDR3 DNA, as far as it was read: TGTGCCAGCAGCTCCAGTATGAACACTGAA.

In regard to this clone: The read ends 3 residues before the CDR3 terminus; that terminus is restored from the germline J gene. The genes are TRBV2 and TRBJ2-7; 7 bases are a match to TRBD2. From germline, CDR1 is SNHLY and CDR2 FYNNEI. V trimming: 6 bases; J trimming: 4 bases; junction bases outside the gene matches: 15. The CDR3 spans 16 residues. CDR3 DNA (partial): TGTGCCAGCAGCGGGACTACCCCCCCGGGTAGGTACGAG. Translation gives CASSGTTPPGRYE. The whole CDR3 sequence reads CASSGTTPPGRYEQYF.

A note on this clone: The observed sequence ends 3 residues before the CDR3 terminus, with the missing tail filled in from the germline J gene. The chain couples TRBV14 to TRBJ2-3; no reliable D call. Between the trimmed V and J ends, which lost 10 bases and 0 bases, there was a span of 5 bases. Germline CDR1 and CDR2: SGHDN and FVKESK. The length of the CDR3 is 11 residues. The covered CDR3 bases are TGTGCCATCCATAGCACAGATACG. It yields the protein CAIHSTDT. The whole CDR3 protein is CAIHSTDTQYF. The full variable domain, rest sourced from reference TRBV14 and TRBJ2-3, is EAGVTQFPSHSVIEKGQTVTLRCDPISGHDNLYWYRRVMGKEIKFLLHFVKESKQDESGMPNNRFLAERTGGTYSTLKVQPAELEDSGVYFCAIHSTDTQYFGPGTRLTVL.

The CDR3 here is CASSWTGGDGEAFF. CDR3 DNA, as far as it was read: TGTGCCAGCAGCTGGACAGGGGGGGATGGTGAA. V gene TRBV7-9 combines with J gene TRBJ1-1; TRBD1 matches at 10 bases. The sequence runs out 3 residues before the end of the CDR3; the remainder is reconstructed from the germline J gene. This CDR3 region has 14 residues. Germline CDR1 is SEHNR and CDR2 is FQNEAQ (reference sequence). V shed 4 bases and J 7 bases; nucleotides not matched to a gene: 6.

Note on this clone: Read data end 3 residues before the CDR3 end; the end is taken from the germline J gene. This chain uses TRBV19 with TRBJ2-1; D possibly corresponds to TRBD1 (6 bases). The CDR3 spans 15 residues. V was trimmed by 5 bases and J by 7 bases, leaving 18 bases between them. Germline CDR1 reads LNHDA; CDR2 reads SQIVND (reference sequence). The CDR3 is CASSGRWGRGNEQFF. The sequenced CDR3 bases are TGTGCCAGTAGTGGCCGGTGGGGGCGAGGGAATGAG.

On this clone: The read stops 3 residues short of the end of the CDR3; the missing end is completed from the germline J gene. The chain uses TRBV20-1 and TRBJ2-7, with D tentatively TRBD1 (6 bases). The ends were cut back, 6 bases at V and 2 bases at J, with 14 bases in the middle. This CDR3 contains 13 residues. Germline assignment: CDR1 DFQATT and CDR2 SNEGSKA (reference sequence). The CDR3 DNA, read in part, is TGCAGTGCCCAGGACAGTCCTACCTACGAG. This sequence encodes CSAQDSPTYE. The CDR3 as a whole reads CSAQDSPTYEQYF.

As regards this clone: The CDR3 end lies 3 residues beyond the end of the read and is filled in from the germline J gene. The rearrangement uses TRBV20-1 and TRBJ2-4; 8 positions match TRBD1. The CDR3 consists of 13 residues. The germline gives CDR1 DFQATT, CDR2 SNEGSKA (reference sequence). This CDR3 reads CSASRQGAVGQYF. CDR3 DNA (partial): TGCAGTGCTAGCCGGCAGGGGGCTGTTGGT.

On this clone: The read is 3 residues too short to cover the CDR3 end, so that end is filled in from the germline J gene. The rearrangement links TRBV2 to TRBJ2-4; TRBD1 is a possible D gene (5 bases). The CDR3 extends over 15 amino acids. V was clipped by 1 base and J by 0 bases, with 7 bases between them. Germline lookup yields CDR1 SNHLY and CDR2 FYNNEI. This chain's CDR3 is CASSEGTPAKNIQYF. The sequenced CDR3 bases are TGTGCCAGCAGTGAAGGGACACCAGCCAAAAACATT.

Of note for this clone: Read coverage stops 3 residues before the CDR3 terminus; the germline J gene supplies the remainder. This sequence joins TRBV28 and TRBJ2-1; a possible D gene is TRBD2 (5 bases). The V end was cut by 7 bases, the J end by 5 bases, with 18 bases between. This CDR3 is built from 15 residues. The germline gives CDR1 MDHEN, CDR2 SYDVKM. Incomplete CDR3 DNA: TGTGCCAGCACCTCCTCCGGAGAGGGTAACAATGAG. Translating it yields CASTSSGEGNNE. The full-length CDR3 reads as CASTSSGEGNNEQFF.

Worth noting for this clone: The DNA ends 3 residues before the CDR3 does, and the rest of the CDR3 is filled in from the germline J gene. The rearrangement uses TRBV18 and TRBJ1-2, with 12 bases identical to TRBD1. Germline-derived CDR1 and CDR2 are KGHSH and LQKENI. The CDR3 runs to 15 residues. Trimming at V came to 5 bases and at J to 4 bases, leaving 5 bases not matched to a gene. Incomplete CDR3 DNA: TGTGCCAGCTCAAGGGGACAGGGGGCAGGCTATGGC. Its translation: CASSRGQGAGYG. The complete CDR3 reads CASSRGQGAGYGYTF.

With respect to this clone: The sequenced fragment ends 3 residues before the CDR3 boundary, so the rest is inferred from the germline J gene. The J gene is TRBJ1-1, the V gene TRBV6-2 or TRBV6-3; TRBD1 might be the D (6 bases). The V gene's germline CDR1 is MNHEY and CDR2 SVGEGT. The CDR3 runs 12 residues. Trimming removed 7 bases at V and 7 bases at J, with 13 bases between. CDR3 DNA, as far as it was read: TGTGCCAGCAACCGACCCAGGGGTGAA. As protein: CASNRPRGE. The full CDR3 is CASNRPRGEAFF.

A remark on this clone: Coverage ceases 3 residues before the CDR3 finishes, and the germline J gene fills in the end. The sample contains more than one DNA sequence encoding this CDR3. J is TRBJ1-1 and V is TRBV20-1, with D hard to call. V dropped 5 bases and J dropped 1 base, with 14 bases sitting between them. The CDR3 runs 14 residues. Germline loops: CDR1 DFQATT, CDR2 SNEGSKA (reference sequence). The CDR3 region is CSALEISTNTEAFF. CDR3 DNA, as far as it was read: TGCAGTGCTCTAGAGATTTCGACGAACACTGAA.

The CDR3 reads CASSQGQGQVNTEAFF. The DNA read from the CDR3 is TGCGCCAGCAGCCAAGGCCAGGGGCAGGTGAACACTGAA. The genes are TRBV4-1 and TRBJ1-1, with a possible D match to TRBD1 (6 bases). The CDR3 end lies 3 residues beyond the end of the read and is filled in from the germline J gene. Looked up from germline, CDR1 is MGHRA and CDR2 is YSYEKL. The germline V and J ends were trimmed by 1 base and 0 bases, with 12 bases remaining between them. The CDR3 loop spans 16 amino acids.

Notes on this clone: The read finishes 3 residues shy of the CDR3 end, and the germline J gene is used to complete it. The V call is TRBV12-5, the J call TRBJ2-3; 8 bases are a match to TRBD2. The ends lost 11 bases at V and 4 bases at J; junction bases unmatched: 5. Germline V gene lookup returns CDR1 LGHNT and CDR2 FRNRAP. This CDR3 contains 12 residues. Partial CDR3 DNA: TGTGCTGTAGCGGGGTCGGCAGATACG. This codes for CAVAGSADT. The complete CDR3 reads CAVAGSADTQYF.

Worth noting for this clone: The read ends 3 residues early relative to the CDR3; the germline J gene fills the gap. The chain uses TRBV5-4 and TRBJ2-5; 7 nucleotides agree with TRBD2. V trimming: 0 bases; J trimming: 4 bases; junction bases outside the gene matches: 9. Germline CDR1 SGHNT, CDR2 YYREEE (reference sequence). The CDR3 is made up of 16 amino acids. CDR3 protein: CASSLGGLGLTETQYF. The CDR3 bases that were read are TGTGCCAGCAGCTTGGGTGGACTAGGACTTACAGAGACC.

Note on this clone: The CDR3 is cut off 3 residues early in the read; its end comes from the germline J gene. The same CDR3 can be traced to other DNA sequences in this sample. The chain uses TRBV20-1 and TRBJ1-4; tentative D call: TRBD1 (5 bases). There are 16 residues in the CDR3. Looked up from germline, CDR1 is DFQATT and CDR2 is SNEGSKA (reference sequence). V lost 2 bases and J lost 1, with 14 bases in between. The CDR3 is CSARPQSQGTNEKLFF. CDR3 bases read: TGCAGTGCTAGACCCCAGTCCCAGGGAACTAATGAAAAA.

A word on this clone: The read gets to within 3 residues of the CDR3 end, and the germline J gene fills in the rest. The chain is built from TRBV10-3 and TRBJ1-4, with 7 nucleotides matching TRBD1. The CDR3 loop spans 17 amino acids. Germline lookup yields CDR1 ENHRY and CDR2 SYGVKD. CDR3 DNA, as far as it was read: TGTGCCATCAGTGGAGGACAGGAGAGCTCCTATAATTCACCA. This encodes CAISGGQESSYNSP. In full, the CDR3 is CAISGGQESSYNSPLFF.

Points on this clone: The observed sequence ends 3 residues before the CDR3 terminus, with the missing tail filled in from the germline J gene. This same CDR3 is encoded by further DNA sequences in the sample. The genes are TRBV5-5 and TRBJ2-7, with TRBD1 matching over 8 bases. CDR1 and CDR2 from the germline V gene are SGHKS and YYEKEE (reference sequence). CDR3 length equals 15 residues. The V segment lost 1 base and the J segment 3 bases; nucleotides outside the gene matches: 6. CDR3 DNA (partial): TGTGCCAGCAGCTTGCTCCGGGACAGGAGCTACGAG. It encodes CASSLLRDRSYE. In full, the CDR3 is CASSLLRDRSYEQYF. The full variable domain, with the rest looked up from reference TRBV5-5 and TRBJ2-7, is DAGVTQSPTHLIKTRGQQVTLRCSPISGHKSVSWYQQVLGQGPQFIFQYYEKEERGRGNFPDRFSARQFPNYSSELNVNALLLGDSALYLCASSLLRDRSYEQYFGPGTRLTVT.

Worth noting for this clone: The read terminates 3 residues before the CDR3 end, so the remaining end is supplied by the germline J gene. This chain joins TRBV20-1 and TRBJ1-4; TRBD1 matches at 9 bases. CDR3 length equals 12 residues. Germline lookup yields CDR1 DFQATT and CDR2 SNEGSKA (reference sequence). Germline trimming cut 3 bases from V and 8 bases from J; bases unmatched to any gene: 1. The chain's CDR3 is CSARDRGEKLFF. CDR3 bases read: TGCAGTGCTAGGGACAGGGGCGAAAAA.

Note on this clone: The CDR3 is cut off 3 residues early in the read; its end comes from the germline J gene. This sequence joins TRBV7-8 and TRBJ2-5, with 9 bases matching TRBD2. Per the germline V gene, CDR1 is SGHVS and CDR2 is FQNEAQ. V lost 2 bases and J lost 7; bases outside the gene matches: 8. This CDR3 is 15 amino acids long. CDR3 in amino acids: CASSLPAGGERTQYF. CDR3 DNA, as far as it was read: TGTGCCAGCAGCTTACCCGCGGGGGGGGAAAGGACC.

On this clone: A junction boundary mismatches the germline segment, possibly from a read error. The sample contains more than one DNA sequence encoding this CDR3. CDR3 sequence reads: CASSKDSLTGDGYTF. The DNA read from the CDR3 is TGTGCCAGCAGCAAAGACAGCCTGACAGGTGATGGT. The chain employs TRBV11-3 and TRBJ1-2; tentatively, D is TRBD1 (6 bases). The read comes to an end 3 residues before the CDR3 does, leaving the germline J gene to fill in the end. CDR1 and CDR2 (germline): SGHNT, YENEEA. The CDR3 runs to 15 residues.

Remarks on this clone: The read halts 3 residues ahead of the CDR3 end, with the missing end drawn from the germline J gene. J is TRBJ1-1 and V is TRBV10-3; D remains unclear. The CDR3 has 13 amino acids. Germline V lookup: CDR1 ENHRY, CDR2 SYGVKD. Trimming removed 0 bases at V and 5 bases at J, with 7 bases between. CDR3 bases read: TGTGCCATCAGTGAGTCCAGAGAAACTGAA. This codes for CAISESRETE. The CDR3 reads in full as CAISESRETEAFF.

As regards this clone: The read terminates 3 residues ahead of where the CDR3 ends, so the germline J gene completes it. This chain connects TRBV2 to TRBJ1-1, with a possible D match to TRBD1 (6 bases). Germline CDR1 and CDR2: SNHLY and FYNNEI. CDR3 length: 14 amino acids. V lost 6 bases, J lost 4 bases, and 15 bases lay in between. The covered CDR3 bases are TGTGCCAGCAGGACAGGACCCGTGGGCACTGAA. Its translation: CASRTGPVGTE. The entire CDR3 protein reads CASRTGPVGTEAFF. The full variable domain, its missing parts supplied by reference TRBV2 and TRBJ1-1, is EPEVTQTPSHQVTQMGQEVILRCVPISNHLYFYWYRQILGQKVEFLVSFYNNEISEKSEIFDDQFSVERPDGSNFTLKIRSTKLEDSAMYFCASRTGPVGTEAFFGQGTRLTVV.

As regards this clone: The observed sequence ends 3 residues before the CDR3 terminus, with the missing tail filled in from the germline J gene. The V gene is TRBV18, the J gene TRBJ1-6, with TRBD1 matching 9 bases. This CDR3 has 13 residues. Trimming cost V 5 bases and J 9 bases; bases outside gene matches: 2. Germline CDR1 is KGHSH and CDR2 is LQKENI. The CDR3 sequence: CASSADRGSPLHF. The part of the CDR3 DNA that was read is TGTGCCAGCTCAGCGGACAGGGGTTCACCC.

About this clone itself: The read ends 3 residues before the CDR3 terminus; that terminus is restored from the germline J gene. This chain links TRBV18 with TRBJ2-4; 7 positions match TRBD1. This CDR3 region has 14 residues. From germline, CDR1 is KGHSH and CDR2 LQKENI. CDR3 sequence reads: CASSPSGQSEPQYF. The DNA read from the CDR3 is TGTGCCAGCTCACCGTCGGGACAGTCAGAGCCT.

In regard to this clone: The read terminates 3 residues before the CDR3 end, so the remaining end is supplied by the germline J gene. The V gene is TRBV20-1, the J gene TRBJ1-5, with TRBD1 identical over 12 bases. The junction had 4 bases not matched to a gene; V was cut back by 4 bases and J by 6 bases. CDR1 is DFQATT and CDR2 is SNEGSKA in the germline V gene (reference sequence). The CDR3 sequence is 14 residues long. The part of the CDR3 DNA that was read is TGCAGTGCTACCGGGACAGGGGGCAGTCAGCCC. Encoded protein: CSATGTGGSQP. The entire CDR3 is CSATGTGGSQPQHF.